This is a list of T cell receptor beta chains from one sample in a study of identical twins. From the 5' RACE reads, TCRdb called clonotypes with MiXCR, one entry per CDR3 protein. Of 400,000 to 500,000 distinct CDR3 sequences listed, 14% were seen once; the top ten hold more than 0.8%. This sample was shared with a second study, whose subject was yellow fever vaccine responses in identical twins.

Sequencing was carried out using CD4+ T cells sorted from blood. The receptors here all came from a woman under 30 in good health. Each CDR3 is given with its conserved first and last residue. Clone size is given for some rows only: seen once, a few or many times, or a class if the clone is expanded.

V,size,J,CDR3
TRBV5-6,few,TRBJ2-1,CASSLRQDYVGYNEQFF
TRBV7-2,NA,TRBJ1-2,CASSFRQDKGYTF
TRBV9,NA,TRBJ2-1,CASSQLSTSVEQFF
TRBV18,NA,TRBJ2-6,CASSPLDSGANVLTF
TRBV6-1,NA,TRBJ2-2,CASREGLAVGELFF
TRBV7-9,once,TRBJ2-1,CASSPDQGFPEQFF
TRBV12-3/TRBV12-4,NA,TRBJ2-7,CASRLAGQTYEQYF
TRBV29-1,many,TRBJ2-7,CSVEGTAVYEQYF
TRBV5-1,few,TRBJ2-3,CASSGYPGLAGGDTQYF
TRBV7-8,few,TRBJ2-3,CASSPRPWTSGPPDTQYF
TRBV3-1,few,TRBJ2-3,CASSQWPGLATRSTDTQYF
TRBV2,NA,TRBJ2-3,CASSEEGTSTDTQYF
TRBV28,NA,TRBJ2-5,CASSPRHFQETQYF
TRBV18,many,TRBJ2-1,CASSDAGAGGEQFF
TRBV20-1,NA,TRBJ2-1,CSAPRLAVTYNEQFF
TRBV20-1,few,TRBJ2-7,CSAVGTSTYEQYF
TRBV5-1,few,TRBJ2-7,CASSLGRGSESSYEQYF
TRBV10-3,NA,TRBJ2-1,CAISEGTGEQFF
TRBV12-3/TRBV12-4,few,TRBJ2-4,CASSFSVTTTKNIQYF
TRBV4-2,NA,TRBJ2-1,CASSQGPGQGNEQFF
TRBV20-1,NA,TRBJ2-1,CSARDRSGRSYNEQFF
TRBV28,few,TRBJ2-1,CATRGGAYNEQFF
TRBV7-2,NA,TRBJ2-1,CASSLYTGNEQFF
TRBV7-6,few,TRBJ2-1,CASRPGQGNEQFF
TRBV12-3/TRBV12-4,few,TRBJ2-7,CASSLITGQGVEQYF
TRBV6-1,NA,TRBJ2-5,CASSIGQSQETQYF
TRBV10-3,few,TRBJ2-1,CAISLLANEQFF
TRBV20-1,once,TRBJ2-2,CSASGTSTGELFF
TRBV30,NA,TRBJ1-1,CAWSVSRASTEAFF
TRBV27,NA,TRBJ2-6,CASSFKMSHSGANVLTF
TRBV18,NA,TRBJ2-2,CASSPRTSGSTGELFF
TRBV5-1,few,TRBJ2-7,CASSLGFTGGYEQYF
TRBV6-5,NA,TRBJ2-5,CASSSILAGARETQYF
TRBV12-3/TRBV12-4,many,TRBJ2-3,CASSLNSKQTDTQYF
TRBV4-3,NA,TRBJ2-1,CASSHLGLAGTQFF
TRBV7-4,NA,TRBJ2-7,CASIPYGSGSDYEQYF
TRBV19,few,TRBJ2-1,CASSITPSGRKQFF
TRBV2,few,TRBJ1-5,CASRGGEQPQHF
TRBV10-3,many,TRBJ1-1,CATTGQGNTEAFF
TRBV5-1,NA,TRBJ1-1,CASSPPEGQKNTEAFF
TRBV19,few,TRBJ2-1,CASSRKRTSGAYNEQFF